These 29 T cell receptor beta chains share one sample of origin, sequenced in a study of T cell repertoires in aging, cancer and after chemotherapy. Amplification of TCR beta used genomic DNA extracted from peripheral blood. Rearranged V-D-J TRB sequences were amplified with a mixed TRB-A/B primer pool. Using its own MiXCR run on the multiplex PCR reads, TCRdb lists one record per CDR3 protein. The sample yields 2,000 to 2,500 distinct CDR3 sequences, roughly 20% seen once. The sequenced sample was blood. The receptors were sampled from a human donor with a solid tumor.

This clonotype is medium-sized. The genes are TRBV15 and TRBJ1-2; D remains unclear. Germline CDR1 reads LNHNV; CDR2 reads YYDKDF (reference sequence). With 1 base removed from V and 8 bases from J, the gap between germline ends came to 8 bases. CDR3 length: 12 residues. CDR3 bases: TGTGCCACCAGCAGAGCGGGAGGGGGCTACACCTTC. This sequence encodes CATSRAGGGYTF.

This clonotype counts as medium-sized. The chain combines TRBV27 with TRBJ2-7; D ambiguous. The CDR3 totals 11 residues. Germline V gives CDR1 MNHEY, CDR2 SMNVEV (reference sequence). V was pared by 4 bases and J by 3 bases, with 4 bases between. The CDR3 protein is CASSSLYEQYF. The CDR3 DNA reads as TGTGCCAGCAGTTCCCTCTACGAGCAGTACTTC.

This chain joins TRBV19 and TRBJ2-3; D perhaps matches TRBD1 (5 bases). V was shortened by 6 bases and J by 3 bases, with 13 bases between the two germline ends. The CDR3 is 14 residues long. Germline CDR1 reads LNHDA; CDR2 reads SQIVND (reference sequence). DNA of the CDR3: TGTGCCAGTAGCCCAGGGATGGGAACAGATACGCAGTATTTT. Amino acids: CASSPGMGTDTQYF.

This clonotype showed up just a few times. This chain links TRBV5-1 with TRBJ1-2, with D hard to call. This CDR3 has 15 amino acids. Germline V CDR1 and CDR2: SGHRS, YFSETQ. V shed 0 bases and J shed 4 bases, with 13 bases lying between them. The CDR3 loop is CASSLDPTTPYGYTF. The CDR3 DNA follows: TGCGCCAGCAGCTTGGACCCGACAACTCCCTATGGCTACACCTTC.

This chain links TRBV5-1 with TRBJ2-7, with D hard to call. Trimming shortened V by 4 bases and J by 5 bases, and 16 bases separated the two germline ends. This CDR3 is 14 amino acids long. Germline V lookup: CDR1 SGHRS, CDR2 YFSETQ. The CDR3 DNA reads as TGCGCCAGCAGCCCTCAACCGGTAATGAACGAGCAGTACTTC. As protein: CASSPQPVMNEQYF.

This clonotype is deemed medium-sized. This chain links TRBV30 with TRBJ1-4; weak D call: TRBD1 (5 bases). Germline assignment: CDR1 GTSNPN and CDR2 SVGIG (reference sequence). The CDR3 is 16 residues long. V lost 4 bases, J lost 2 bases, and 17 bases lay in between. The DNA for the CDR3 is TGTGCCTGGAATCGCGGGGCGGATTGGACTAATGAAAAACTGTTTTTT. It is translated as CAWNRGADWTNEKLFF.

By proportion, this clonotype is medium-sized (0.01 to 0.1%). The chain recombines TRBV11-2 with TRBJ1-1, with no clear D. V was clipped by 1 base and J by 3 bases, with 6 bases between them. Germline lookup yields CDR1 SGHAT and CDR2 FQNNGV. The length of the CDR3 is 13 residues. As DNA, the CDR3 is TGTGCCAGCAGCTTAGGAGGCGACACTGAAGCTTTCTTT. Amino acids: CASSLGGDTEAFF.

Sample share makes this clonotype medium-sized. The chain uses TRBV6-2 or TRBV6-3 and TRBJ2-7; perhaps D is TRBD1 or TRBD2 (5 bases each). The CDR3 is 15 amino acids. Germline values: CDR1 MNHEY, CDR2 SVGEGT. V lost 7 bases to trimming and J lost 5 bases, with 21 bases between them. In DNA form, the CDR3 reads TGTGCCAGCACCTTCGGGGCCTTACGAGCTGACGAGCAGTACTTC. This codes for CASTFGALRADEQYF.

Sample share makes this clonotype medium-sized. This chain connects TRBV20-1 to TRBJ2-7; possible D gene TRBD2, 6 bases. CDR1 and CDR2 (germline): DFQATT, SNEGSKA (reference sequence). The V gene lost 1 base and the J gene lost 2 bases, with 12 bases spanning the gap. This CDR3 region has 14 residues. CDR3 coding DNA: TGCAGTGCTAGAGGGAGGGACTTCCCCTACGAGCAGTACTTC. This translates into CSARGRDFPYEQYF.

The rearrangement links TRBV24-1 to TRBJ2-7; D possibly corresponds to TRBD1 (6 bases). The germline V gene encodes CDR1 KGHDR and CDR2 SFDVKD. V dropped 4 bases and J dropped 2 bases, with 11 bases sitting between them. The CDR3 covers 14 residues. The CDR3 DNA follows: TGTGCCACCAGTGACCCCGACAGGCCCTACGAGCAGTACTTC. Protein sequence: CATSDPDRPYEQYF.

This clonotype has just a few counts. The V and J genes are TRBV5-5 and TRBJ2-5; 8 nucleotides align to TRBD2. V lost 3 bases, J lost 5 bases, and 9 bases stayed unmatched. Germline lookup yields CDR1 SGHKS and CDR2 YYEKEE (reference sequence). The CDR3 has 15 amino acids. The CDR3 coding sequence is TGTGCCAGCAGCTGGGGGAGCGGGAGTTCGGAGACCCAGTACTTC. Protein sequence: CASSWGSGSSETQYF. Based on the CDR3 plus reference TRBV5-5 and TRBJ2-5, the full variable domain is DAGVTQSPTHLIKTRGQQVTLRCSPISGHKSVSWYQQVLGQGPQFIFQYYEKEERGRGNFPDRFSARQFPNYSSELNVNALLLGDSALYLCASSWGSGSSETQYFGPGTRLLVL.

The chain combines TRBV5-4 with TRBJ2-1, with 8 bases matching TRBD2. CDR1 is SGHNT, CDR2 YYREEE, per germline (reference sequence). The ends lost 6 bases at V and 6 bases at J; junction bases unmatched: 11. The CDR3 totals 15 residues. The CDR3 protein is CASNPGGGTINEQFF. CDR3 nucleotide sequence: TGTGCCAGCAACCCGGGGGGGGGTACCATCAATGAGCAGTTCTTC.

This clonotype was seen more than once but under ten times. The CDR3 loop is CASSPSPTAVIMNTEAFF. The DNA for the CDR3 is TGTGCCAGCTCACCATCCCCGACAGCAGTAATAATGAACACTGAAGCTTTCTTT. This chain uses TRBV18 with TRBJ1-1; D perhaps matches TRBD1 (5 bases). V was shortened by 2 bases and J by 0 bases, with 19 bases between the two germline ends. The germline CDR1 and CDR2 sequences are KGHSH and LQKENI. This CDR3 has 18 amino acids.

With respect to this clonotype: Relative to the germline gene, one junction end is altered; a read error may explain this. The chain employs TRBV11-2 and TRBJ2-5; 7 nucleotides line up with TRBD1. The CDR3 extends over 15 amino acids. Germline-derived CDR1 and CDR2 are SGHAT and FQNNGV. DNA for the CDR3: TGTGCCAGCGGTCGGGACAGCTGGTACCAAGAGACCAAGTACTTC. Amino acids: CASGRDSWYQETKYF.

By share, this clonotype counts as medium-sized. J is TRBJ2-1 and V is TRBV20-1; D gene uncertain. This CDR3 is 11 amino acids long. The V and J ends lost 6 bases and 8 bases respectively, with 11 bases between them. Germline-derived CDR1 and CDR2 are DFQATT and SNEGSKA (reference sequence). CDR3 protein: CSAPIFYEQFF. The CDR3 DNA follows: TGCAGTGCCCCTATATTCTATGAGCAGTTCTTC.

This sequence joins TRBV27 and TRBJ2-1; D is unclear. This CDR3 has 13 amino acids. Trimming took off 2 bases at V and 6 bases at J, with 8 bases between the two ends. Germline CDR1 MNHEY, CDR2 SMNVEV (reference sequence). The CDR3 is CASSLEYLNEQFF. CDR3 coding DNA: TGTGCCAGCAGTTTAGAATACCTCAATGAGCAGTTCTTC.

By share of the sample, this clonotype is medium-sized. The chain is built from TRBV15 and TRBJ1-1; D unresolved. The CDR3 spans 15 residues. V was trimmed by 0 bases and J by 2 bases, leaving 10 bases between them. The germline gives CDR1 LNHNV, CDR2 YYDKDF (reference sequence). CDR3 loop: CATSRDKGSNTEAFF. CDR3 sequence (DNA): TGTGCCACCAGCAGAGATAAGGGCTCCAACACTGAAGCTTTCTTT.

CDR3 region: CASSLGGGSHTDTQYF. The DNA of the CDR3 is TGCGCCAGCAGCTTGGGTGGCGGGAGTCACACAGATACGCAGTATTTT. The chain uses TRBV5-1 and TRBJ2-3, with 7 bases fitting TRBD2. Germline V gene lookup returns CDR1 SGHRS and CDR2 YFSETQ. CDR3 size: 16 residues. V shed 0 bases and J 2 bases; nucleotides not matched to a gene: 6.

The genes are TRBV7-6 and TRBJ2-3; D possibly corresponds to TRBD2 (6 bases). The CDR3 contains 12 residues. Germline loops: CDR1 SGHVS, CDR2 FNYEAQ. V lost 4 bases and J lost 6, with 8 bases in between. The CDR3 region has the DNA TGTGCCAGCAGCTCTGGGGGGGATACGCAGTATTTT. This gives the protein CASSSGGDTQYF.

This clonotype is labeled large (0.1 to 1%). The CDR3 is CSVKGKGIDGYTF. DNA of the CDR3: TGCAGCGTAAAGGGTAAGGGTATCGATGGCTACACCTTC. This chain connects TRBV29-1 to TRBJ1-2, with D unclear. V lost 6 bases to trimming and J lost 6 bases, with 17 bases between them. The germline CDR1 and CDR2 sequences are SQVTM and ANQGSEA. This CDR3 is 13 amino acids long.

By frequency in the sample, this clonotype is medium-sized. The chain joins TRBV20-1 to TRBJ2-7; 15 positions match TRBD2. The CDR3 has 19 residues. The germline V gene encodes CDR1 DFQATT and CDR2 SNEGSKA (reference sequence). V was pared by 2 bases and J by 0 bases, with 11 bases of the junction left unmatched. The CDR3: CSARPTGTSGRSSSYEQYF. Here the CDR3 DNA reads TGCAGTGCTAGACCCACCGGGACTAGCGGGAGGTCTAGCTCCTACGAGCAGTACTTC.

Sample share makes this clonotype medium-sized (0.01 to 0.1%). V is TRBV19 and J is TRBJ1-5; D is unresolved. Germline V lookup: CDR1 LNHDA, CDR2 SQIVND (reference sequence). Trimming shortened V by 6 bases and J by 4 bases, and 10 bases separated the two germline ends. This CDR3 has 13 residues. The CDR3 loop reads CASSPSLNQPQHF. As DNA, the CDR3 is TGTGCCAGTAGCCCTTCACTAAATCAGCCCCAGCATTTT.

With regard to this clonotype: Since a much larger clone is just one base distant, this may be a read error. CDR3 in amino acids: CARRTAGGSTGELFF. For the CDR3, the DNA is TGTGCCAGACGTACTGCGGGCGGATCCACCGGGGAGCTGTTTTTT. This chain joins TRBV6-5 and TRBJ2-2; the D gene is possibly TRBD2 (5 bases). Trimming stripped 9 bases from V and 4 bases from J, with 18 bases between. Germline V gene lookup returns CDR1 MNHEY and CDR2 SVGAGI. The CDR3 has 15 residues.

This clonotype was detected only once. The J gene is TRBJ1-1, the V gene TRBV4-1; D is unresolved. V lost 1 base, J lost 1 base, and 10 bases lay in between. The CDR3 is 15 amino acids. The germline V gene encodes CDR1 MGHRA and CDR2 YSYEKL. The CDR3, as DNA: TGCGCCAGCAGCCAAGTGCGACATGAGAACACTGAAGCTTTCTTT. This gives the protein CASSQVRHENTEAFF.

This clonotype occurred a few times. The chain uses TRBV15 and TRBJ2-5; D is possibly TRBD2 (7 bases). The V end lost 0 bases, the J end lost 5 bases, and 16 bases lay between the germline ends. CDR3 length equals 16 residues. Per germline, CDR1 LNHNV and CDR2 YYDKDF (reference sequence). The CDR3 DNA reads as TGTGCCACCAGCAGAGAGCCTTTAGGGGGGGGGGAGACCCAGTACTTC. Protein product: CATSREPLGGGETQYF.

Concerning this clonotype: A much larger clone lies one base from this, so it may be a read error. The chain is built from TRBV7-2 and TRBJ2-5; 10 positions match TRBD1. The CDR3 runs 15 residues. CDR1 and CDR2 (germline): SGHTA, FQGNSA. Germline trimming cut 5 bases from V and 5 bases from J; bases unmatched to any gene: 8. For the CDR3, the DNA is TGTACCAGCAGCCGAACGACAGGGGGCGGCGAGACCCAGTACTTC. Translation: CTSSRTTGGGETQYF.

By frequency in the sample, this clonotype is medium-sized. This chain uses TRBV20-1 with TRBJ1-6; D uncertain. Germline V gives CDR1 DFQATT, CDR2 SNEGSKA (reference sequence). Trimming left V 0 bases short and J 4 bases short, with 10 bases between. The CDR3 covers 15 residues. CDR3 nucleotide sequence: TGCAGTGCTAGAGATCGGGCAGGATATAATTCACCCCTCCACTTT. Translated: CSARDRAGYNSPLHF.

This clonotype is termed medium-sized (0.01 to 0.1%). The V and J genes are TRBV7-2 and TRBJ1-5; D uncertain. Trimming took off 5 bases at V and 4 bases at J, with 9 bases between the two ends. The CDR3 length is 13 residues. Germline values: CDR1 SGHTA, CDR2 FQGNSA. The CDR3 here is CASSSELNQPQHF. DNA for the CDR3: TGTGCCAGCAGCAGCGAATTGAATCAGCCCCAGCATTTT.

CDR3 coding DNA: TGCGCCAGCAGCTTGGCTAGCGGGAGGGCCGGTGGCGGGGAGCTGTTTTTT. Translation: CASSLASGRAGGGELFF. The chain recombines TRBV5-1 with TRBJ2-2, with TRBD2 matching over 12 bases. The germline V gene has CDR1 SGHRS and CDR2 YFSETQ. The CDR3 consists of 17 residues. J lost 7 bases, V lost 0 bases, and 7 bases had no gene match.